This T cell receptor beta chain was retrieved from a study of response to subunit inactivated influenza vaccine. Broader study findings: That few new T cells are recruited by each seasonal influenza vaccination was the authors' suggestion.

Germline trimming cut 0 bases from V and 8 bases from J; bases unmatched to any gene: 12. Germline V gene data show CDR1 as LGHDT and CDR2 as YNNKEL (reference sequence). The CDR3 extends over 18 amino acids. This clonotype showed up many times. Its antigen is not identified. Each CDR3 protein is one row after TCRdb ran MiXCR on the RT-PCR reads. The sample has approximately 500,000 distinct CDR3 sequences, approximately 12% seen once. This receptor was obtained from a man in his fifties who received an inactivated influenza vaccine. This chain uses TRBV3-1 with TRBJ2-1; TRBD1 agrees at 11 bases. The material sequenced was PBMCs from blood, taken more than 35 days after vaccination. CDR3 loop: CASSQDLPGQGAWDEQFF. The CDR3 DNA reads TGTGCCAGCAGCCAAGATCTACCTGGACAGGGGGCGTGGGATGAGCAGTTCTTC.